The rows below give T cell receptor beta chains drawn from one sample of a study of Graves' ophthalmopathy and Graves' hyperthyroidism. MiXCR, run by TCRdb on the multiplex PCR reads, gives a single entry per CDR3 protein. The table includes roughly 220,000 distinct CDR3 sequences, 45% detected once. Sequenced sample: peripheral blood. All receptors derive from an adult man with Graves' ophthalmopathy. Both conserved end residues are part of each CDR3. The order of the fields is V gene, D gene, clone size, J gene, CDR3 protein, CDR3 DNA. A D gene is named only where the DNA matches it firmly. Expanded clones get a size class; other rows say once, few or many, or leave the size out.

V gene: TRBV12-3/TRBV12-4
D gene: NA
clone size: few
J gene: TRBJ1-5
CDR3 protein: CASSLGTWEPQHF
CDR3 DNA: TGTGCCAGCAGTTTAGGGACTTGGGAGCCCCAGCATTTT

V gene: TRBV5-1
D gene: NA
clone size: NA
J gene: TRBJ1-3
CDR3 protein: CASSLPDFSGNTIYF
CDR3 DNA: TGCGCCAGCAGCTTGCCGGACTTCTCTGGAAACACCATATATTTT

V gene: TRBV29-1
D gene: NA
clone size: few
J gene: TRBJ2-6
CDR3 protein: CSVDRIGLAGANVLTF
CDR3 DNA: TGCAGCGTTGATAGAATCGGGCTTGCTGGGGCCAACGTCCTGACTTTC

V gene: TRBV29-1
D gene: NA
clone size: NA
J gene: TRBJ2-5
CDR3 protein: CSVEEGRGGQETQYF
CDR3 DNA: TGCAGCGTTGAAGAAGGCAGGGGGGGCCAAGAGACCCAGTACTTC

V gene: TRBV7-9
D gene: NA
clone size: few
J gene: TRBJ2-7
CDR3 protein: CASSLVSWSGCF
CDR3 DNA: TGTGCCAGCAGCTTAGTGAGCTGGTCAGGGTGCTTC

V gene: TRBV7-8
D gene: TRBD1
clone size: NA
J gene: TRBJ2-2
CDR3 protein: CANPRQGTGELFF
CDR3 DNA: TGTGCCAACCCACGACAGGGGACCGGGGAGCTGTTTTTT

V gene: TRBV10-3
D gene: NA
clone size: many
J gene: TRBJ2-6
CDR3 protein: CAISGANVLTF
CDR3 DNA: TGTGCCATCAGTGGGGCCAACGTCCTGACTTTC

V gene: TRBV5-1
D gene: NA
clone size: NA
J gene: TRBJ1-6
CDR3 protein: CASSLEARTPNLHF
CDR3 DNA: TGCGCCAGCAGCTTGGAAGCCCGGACTCCTAACCTCCACTTT

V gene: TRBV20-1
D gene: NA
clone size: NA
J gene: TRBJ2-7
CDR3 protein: CSARLAGAFSNEQYF
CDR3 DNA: TGCAGTGCTAGGCTAGCAGGGGCCTTCTCCAACGAGCAGTACTTC

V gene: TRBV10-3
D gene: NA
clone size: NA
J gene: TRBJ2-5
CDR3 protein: CASSEPGARETQYF
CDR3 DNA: TGTGCCAGCAGTGAACCAGGGGCTAGGGAGACCCAGTACTTC

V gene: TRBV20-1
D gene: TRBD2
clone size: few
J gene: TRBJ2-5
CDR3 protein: CSASGAGGPGETQYF
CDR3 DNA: TGCAGTGCTAGTGGAGCGGGAGGGCCTGGTGAGACCCAGTACTTC

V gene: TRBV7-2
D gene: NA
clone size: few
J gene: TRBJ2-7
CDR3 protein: CASSVGERQYF
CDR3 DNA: TGTGCCAGCAGCGTGGGTGAGAGGCAGTACTTC

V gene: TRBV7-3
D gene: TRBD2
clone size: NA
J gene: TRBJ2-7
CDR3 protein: CASSPAPLAVPYEQYF
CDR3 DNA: TGTGCCAGCAGCCCCGCTCCGCTAGCGGTACCCTACGAGCAGTACTTC

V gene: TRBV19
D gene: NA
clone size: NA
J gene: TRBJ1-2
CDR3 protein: CASSPGWGSRNYGYTF
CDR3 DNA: TGTGCCAGTAGTCCCGGTTGGGGGTCGAGGAACTATGGCTACACCTTC

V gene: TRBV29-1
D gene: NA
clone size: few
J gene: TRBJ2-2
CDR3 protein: CSVYSYTGELFF
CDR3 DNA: TGCAGCGTTTATAGTTACACCGGGGAGCTGTTTTTT

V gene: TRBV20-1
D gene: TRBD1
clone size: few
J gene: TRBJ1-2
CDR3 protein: CSATGTGAAQAGYTF
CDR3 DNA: TGCAGTGCTACAGGAACAGGGGCAGCACAGGCTGGCTACACCTTC

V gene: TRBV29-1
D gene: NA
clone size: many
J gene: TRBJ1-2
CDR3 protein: CSAALANYGYTF
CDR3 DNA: TGCAGCGCGGCCCTGGCTAACTATGGCTACACCTTC

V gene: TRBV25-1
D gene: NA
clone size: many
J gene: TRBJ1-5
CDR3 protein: CASSENREDGQPQHF
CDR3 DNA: TGTGCCAGCAGTGAGAACAGGGAAGACGGTCAGCCCCAGCATTTT

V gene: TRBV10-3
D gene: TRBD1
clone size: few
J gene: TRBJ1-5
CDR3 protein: CATGTGFGSNQPQHF
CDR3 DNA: TGTGCCACCGGGACAGGGTTTGGGAGCAATCAGCCCCAGCATTTT

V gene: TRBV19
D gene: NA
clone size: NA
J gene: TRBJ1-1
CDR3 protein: CASTTSLWGGIMNTEAFF
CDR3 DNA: TGTGCCAGTACCACCTCGCTATGGGGGGGAATTATGAACACTGAAGCTTTCTTT

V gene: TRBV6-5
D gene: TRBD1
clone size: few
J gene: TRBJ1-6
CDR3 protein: CASSTGTGSTSPLHF
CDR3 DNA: TGTGCCAGCAGTACCGGGACAGGGTCTACTTCACCCCTCCACTTT

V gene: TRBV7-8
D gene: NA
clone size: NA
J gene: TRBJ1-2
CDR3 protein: CASSLFREGGYGYTF
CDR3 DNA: TGTGCCAGCAGCTTATTTCGCGAGGGCGGCTATGGCTACACCTTC

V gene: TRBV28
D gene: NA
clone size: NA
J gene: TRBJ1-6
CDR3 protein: CASSYDRTLHF
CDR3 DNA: TGTGCCAGCAGTTACGACCGTACCCTCCACTTT

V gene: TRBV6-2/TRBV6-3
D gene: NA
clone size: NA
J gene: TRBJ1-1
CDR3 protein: CASSLSSPGHRRWEAFF
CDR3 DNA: TGTGCCAGCAGTCTATCCTCACCAGGCCACAGGCGGTGGGAAGCTTTCTTT

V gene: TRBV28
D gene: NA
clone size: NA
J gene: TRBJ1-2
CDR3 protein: CASSLLAGAIFYGYTF
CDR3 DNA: TGTGCCAGCAGTTTATTAGCGGGGGCCATATTCTATGGCTACACCTTC

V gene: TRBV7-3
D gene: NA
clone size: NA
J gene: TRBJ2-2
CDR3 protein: CASSSIDGGMTGELFF
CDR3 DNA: TGTGCCAGCAGCTCCATAGACGGCGGCATGACCGGGGAGCTGTTTTTT

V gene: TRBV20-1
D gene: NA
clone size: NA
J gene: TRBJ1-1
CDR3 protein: CSPSGGPHEAFF
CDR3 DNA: TGCAGTCCCTCTGGGGGGCCCCATGAAGCTTTCTTT

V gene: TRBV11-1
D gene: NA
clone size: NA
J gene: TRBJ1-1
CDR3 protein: CASSPEMNTEAFF
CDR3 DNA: TGTGCCAGCAGCCCGGAAATGAACACTGAAGCTTTCTTT

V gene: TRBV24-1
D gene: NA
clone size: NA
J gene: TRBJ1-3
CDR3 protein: CATPRDPSGNTIYF
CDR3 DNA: TGTGCCACCCCCAGAGACCCCTCTGGAAACACCATATATTTT

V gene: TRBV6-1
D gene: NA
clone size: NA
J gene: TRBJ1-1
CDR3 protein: CASSEAGNTEAFF
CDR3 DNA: TGTGCCAGCAGTGAAGCAGGGAACACTGAAGCTTTCTTT

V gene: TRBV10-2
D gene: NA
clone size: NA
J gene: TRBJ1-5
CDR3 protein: CASSSRVTNQPQHF
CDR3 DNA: TGCGCCAGCAGTTCCAGGGTTACCAATCAGCCCCAGCATTTT

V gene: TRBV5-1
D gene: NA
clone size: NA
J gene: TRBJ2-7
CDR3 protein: CASSLGTGVYYEQYF
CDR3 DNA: TGCGCCAGCAGCTTGGGGACGGGGGTTTACTACGAGCAGTACTTC

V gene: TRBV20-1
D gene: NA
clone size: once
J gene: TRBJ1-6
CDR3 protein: CSAQPLHF
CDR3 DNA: TGCAGTGCCCAACCCCTCCACTTT

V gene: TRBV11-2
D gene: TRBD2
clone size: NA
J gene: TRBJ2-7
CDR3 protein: CASSPPISGGPSSYEQYF
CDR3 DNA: TGTGCCAGCAGCCCGCCGATTAGCGGGGGGCCTAGCTCCTACGAGCAGTACTTC

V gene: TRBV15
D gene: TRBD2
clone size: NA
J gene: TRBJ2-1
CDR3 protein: CATTLSGGRYNEQFF
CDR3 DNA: TGTGCCACCACCTTAAGCGGGGGGCGGTACAATGAGCAGTTCTTC

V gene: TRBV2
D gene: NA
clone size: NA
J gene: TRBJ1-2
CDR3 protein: CARTVSGYTF
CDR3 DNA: TGTGCCCGGACCGTCAGCGGCTACACCTTC

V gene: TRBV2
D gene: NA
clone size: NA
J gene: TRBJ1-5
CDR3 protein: CASSGVGANQPQHF
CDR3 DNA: TGTGCCAGCAGTGGGGTGGGGGCGAATCAGCCCCAGCATTTT

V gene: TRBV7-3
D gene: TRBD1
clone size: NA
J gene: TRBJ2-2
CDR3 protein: CASSSGQTAGELFF
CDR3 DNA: TGTGCCAGCAGCTCGGGACAGACGGCCGGGGAGCTGTTTTTT

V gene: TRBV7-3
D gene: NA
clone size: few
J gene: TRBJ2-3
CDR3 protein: CASSLYGGTTDTQYF
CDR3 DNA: TGTGCCAGCAGCTTATACGGGGGCACCACAGATACGCAGTATTTT

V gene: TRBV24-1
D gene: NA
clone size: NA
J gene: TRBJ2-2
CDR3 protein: CATSDLASAGYTGELFF
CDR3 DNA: TGTGCCACCAGTGATTTGGCTTCGGCAGGGTACACCGGGGAGCTGTTTTTT

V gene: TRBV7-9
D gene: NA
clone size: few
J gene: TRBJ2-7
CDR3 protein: CASSRQGQSYEQYF
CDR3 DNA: TGTGCCAGCAGTCGCCAGGGTCAGTCCTACGAGCAGTACTTC

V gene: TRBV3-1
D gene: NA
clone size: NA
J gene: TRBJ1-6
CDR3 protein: CASSQARGSSPLHF
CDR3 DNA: TGTGCCAGCAGCCAAGCTAGGGGCAGTTCACCCCTCCACTTT

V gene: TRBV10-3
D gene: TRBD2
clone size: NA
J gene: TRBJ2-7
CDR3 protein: CAISDPLAGGLYERYF
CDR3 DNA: TGTGCCATCAGTGACCCACTAGCGGGGGGTCTCTACGAGCGGTACTTC

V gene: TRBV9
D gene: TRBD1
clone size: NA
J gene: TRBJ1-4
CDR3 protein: CASSFSSGGGLKKLFF
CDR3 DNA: TGTGCCAGCAGTTTCTCCTCAGGGGGCGGTTTGAAAAAACTGTTTTTT

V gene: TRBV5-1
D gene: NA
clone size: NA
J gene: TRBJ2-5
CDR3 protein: CASSSWTASQETQYF
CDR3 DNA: TGCGCCAGCAGCAGCTGGACAGCATCACAAGAGACCCAGTACTTC